This T cell receptor beta chain was observed in a study of T cells in Graves' hyperthyroidism and ophthalmopathy. Study outcomes and limitations: Most thyroid-expanded clonotypes above 0.001 were also found in blood. Separating ophthalmopathy from stable hyperthyroidism was achieved by a 13 V-J model.

The cohort's ophthalmopathy patients, a group with duration under 3 months, had a Clinical Activity Score of at least 3 and a NOSPECS grade of at least 4. Clinical symptoms, serum thyroxine and TRAb, thyroid ultrasound and orbital computed tomography together formed the diagnostic basis. From RNA transcripts, TCR beta CDR3 regions were amplified. With the HTBI primer set, the TCR CDR3 went through a first round of RT-PCR. A single record per CDR3 protein comes from TCRdb applying MiXCR to the multiplex PCR reads. The sample has hundreds of thousands of distinct CDR3 sequences, less than 25% seen once. With V trimmed by 6 bases and J by 2 bases, 9 bases remained unmatched. The CDR3 loop spans 15 amino acids. The germline CDR1 and CDR2 sequences are MNHNS and SASEGT. On this clonotype itself: What it recognizes is unknown.

The chain is built from TRBV6-1 and TRBJ1-2, with 7 bases aligning to TRBD1. Material for sequencing was blood. This sequence was found in a man younger than 45 with Graves' ophthalmopathy. CDR3 region: CASRGGDSENYGYTF. The CDR3 nucleotides are TGTGCCAGCAGGGGGGGGGACAGCGAAAACTATGGCTACACCTTC.